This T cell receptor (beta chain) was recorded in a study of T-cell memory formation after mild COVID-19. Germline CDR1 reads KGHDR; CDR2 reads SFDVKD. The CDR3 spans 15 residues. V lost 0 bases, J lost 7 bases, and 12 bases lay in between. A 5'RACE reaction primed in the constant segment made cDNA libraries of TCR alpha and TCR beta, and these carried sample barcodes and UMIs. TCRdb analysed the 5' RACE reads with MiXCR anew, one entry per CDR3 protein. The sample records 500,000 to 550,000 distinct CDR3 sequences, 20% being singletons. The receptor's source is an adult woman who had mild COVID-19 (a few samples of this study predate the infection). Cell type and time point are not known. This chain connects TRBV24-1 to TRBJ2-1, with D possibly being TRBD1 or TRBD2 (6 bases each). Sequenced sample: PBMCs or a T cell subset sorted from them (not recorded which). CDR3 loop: CATSDLGQGRNEQFF. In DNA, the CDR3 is TGTGCCACCAGTGATTTGGGGCAGGGGAGGAATGAGCAGTTCTTC.